These 25 T cell receptor beta chains share one sample of origin, sequenced in a study of blood T cell repertoires in COVID-19. The protocol was immunoSEQ multiplex PCR, while the TCRdb copy is restricted to in-frame clones and leaves out a portion. The sample has over 110,000 clones, less than 80% seen once. Sequencing used peripheral blood. The receptors here all came from a man between 60 and 70 years old with acute or convalescent COVID-19.

This clone was recorded only once. The chain employs TRBV4-3 and TRBJ2-7; 7 nucleotides line up with TRBD2. With V trimmed by 0 bases and J by 7 bases, 9 bases remained unmatched. Per germline, CDR1 LGHNA and CDR2 YSLEER. This CDR3 is 15 amino acids long. CDR3 DNA sequence: TGCGCCAGCAGCCAAGACCGAGGGAGGGCCGGAGAGCAGTACTTC. The encoded protein is CASSQDRGRAGEQYF.

The chain joins TRBV4-3 to TRBJ1-1; a possible D gene is TRBD1 (5 bases). The CDR3 runs 13 residues. Germline CDR1 and CDR2: LGHNA and YSLEER. Trimming removed 9 bases at V and 4 bases at J, with 15 bases between. The CDR3 here is CASTRGTGTEAFF. CDR3 coding DNA: TGCGCCAGTACCCGGGGGACGGGCACTGAAGCTTTCTTT.

This clone showed up just once. V is TRBV15 and J is TRBJ2-5; 7 bases line up with TRBD2. Germline V CDR1 and CDR2: LNHNV, YYDKDF (reference sequence). This CDR3 region has 16 residues. The junction had 7 bases not matched to a gene; V was cut back by 0 bases and J by 3 bases. CDR3 coding DNA: TGTGCCACCAGCAGAGAATCGGGAGGTGGCAAAGAGACCCAGTACTTC. This translates into CATSRESGGGKETQYF.

This chain connects TRBV7-2 to TRBJ2-3; 10 bases map to TRBD1. Germline V gene data show CDR1 as SGHTA and CDR2 as FQGNSA. CDR3 length: 17 residues. V lost 5 bases and J lost 4; bases outside the gene matches: 12. CDR3 coding DNA: TGTGCCAGCAGCGCGCGTCCGACAGGGGGCGTAGCAGATACGCAGTATTTT. Its translation: CASSARPTGGVADTQYF.

The V gene is TRBV19, the J gene TRBJ2-5; D call uncertain. The germline V gene encodes CDR1 LNHDA and CDR2 SQIVND (reference sequence). V was clipped by 5 bases and J by 1 base, with 14 bases between them. The length of the CDR3 is 15 residues. The CDR3 here is CASSRSSGPQETQYF. The DNA of the CDR3 is TGTGCCAGTAGTCGGTCCTCAGGTCCCCAAGAGACCCAGTACTTC.

This clone was detected a few times. V usage is TRBV4-2 and J usage is TRBJ1-6; D unclear. From germline, CDR1 is LGHNA and CDR2 YNFKEQ. V lost 1 base and J lost 7, with 11 bases in between. The CDR3 spans 15 residues. CDR3 nucleotide sequence: TGTGCCAGCAGCCAAGCAGTGGGCGCGAATTCACCCCTCCACTTT. Encoded protein: CASSQAVGANSPLHF.

V gene TRBV5-1 combines with J gene TRBJ1-2; D call uncertain. V lost 0 bases and J lost 2, with 5 bases in between. This CDR3 is built from 13 residues. The germline V gene has CDR1 SGHRS and CDR2 YFSETQ. The CDR3 nucleotides read TGCGCCAGCAGCTTGGAACAAAACTATGGCTACACCTTC. Translating it yields CASSLEQNYGYTF.

This clone was observed a handful of times. The chain links TRBV19 to TRBJ1-5; D not resolved. Germline V gene lookup returns CDR1 LNHDA and CDR2 SQIVND (reference sequence). The CDR3 length is 13 residues. Trimming pared 7 bases from V and 4 bases from J, leaving 11 bases between. The CDR3 nucleotides read TGTGCCAGTAATATCTACAGAAATCAGCCCCAGCATTTT. Its protein is CASNIYRNQPQHF.

V gene TRBV5-6 combines with J gene TRBJ2-1; TRBD1 might be the D (6 bases). CDR1 and CDR2 (germline): SGHDT, YYEEEE. The CDR3 runs 17 residues. V lost 2 bases, J lost 7 bases, and 22 bases lay in between. CDR3 sequence: CASSLLLTGGVGNEQFF. The CDR3 DNA sequence: TGTGCCAGCAGCTTATTGCTGACAGGAGGAGTAGGGAATGAGCAGTTCTTC.

The chain links TRBV5-5 to TRBJ1-2; tentative D call: TRBD1 (5 bases). The germline V and J ends were trimmed by 0 bases and 0 bases, with 12 bases remaining between them. Germline values: CDR1 SGHKS, CDR2 YYEKEE (reference sequence). The length of the CDR3 is 16 residues. The CDR3 region is CASSLAGRDANYGYTF. The CDR3, as DNA: TGTGCCAGCAGCTTGGCCGGGAGGGACGCTAACTATGGCTACACCTTC.

The gene calls are TRBV27 and TRBJ2-3, with D unclear. The CDR3 sequence is 15 residues long. The ends were cut back, 3 bases at V and 1 base at J, with 11 bases in the middle. Germline lookup yields CDR1 MNHEY and CDR2 SMNVEV (reference sequence). The CDR3 region has the DNA TGTGCCAGCAGTTTTCTGAGGATGGGCACAGATACGCAGTATTTT. It encodes CASSFLRMGTDTQYF.

This sequence joins TRBV18 and TRBJ2-6, with a weak D call TRBD1 (6 bases). Germline CDR1 reads KGHSH; CDR2 reads LQKENI. Trimming pared 6 bases from V and 0 bases from J, leaving 33 bases between. CDR3 length equals 23 residues. This CDR3 reads CASSFQPTTGPQTLPSGANVLTF. The CDR3 DNA sequence: TGTGCCAGCTCGTTCCAACCAACGACAGGACCCCAAACTCTCCCCTCTGGGGCCAACGTCCTGACTTTC.

The gene calls are TRBV27 and TRBJ1-2, with D perhaps TRBD1 (5 bases). The ends were cut back, 6 bases at V and 4 bases at J, with 12 bases in the middle. The CDR3 runs 13 residues. CDR1 is MNHEY, CDR2 SMNVEV, per germline (reference sequence). The CDR3 spells CASRATGGYGYTF. CDR3 coding DNA: TGTGCCAGCAGAGCCACAGGTGGCTATGGCTACACCTTC.

This clone came up once. The chain joins TRBV11-1 to TRBJ2-5, with a tentative D call TRBD1 (6 bases). Germline V gene data show CDR1 as SGHAT and CDR2 as FQDESV (reference sequence). V lost 3 bases to trimming and J lost 1 base, with 9 bases between them. CDR3 length equals 14 residues. The CDR3 DNA follows: TGTGCCAGCAGCTTGAGACAGGCCCAAGAGACCCAGTACTTC. It codes for CASSLRQAQETQYF.

V gene TRBV19 combines with J gene TRBJ1-5; 8 bases are a match to TRBD1. This CDR3 comprises 17 residues. CDR1 and CDR2 (germline): LNHDA, SQIVND (reference sequence). V lost 6 bases, J lost 1 base, and 11 bases stayed unmatched. For the CDR3, the DNA is TGTGCCAGTAGGGACGTGACAGGGGTTGGCAGCAATCAGCCCCAGCATTTT. Its translation: CASRDVTGVGSNQPQHF.

The CDR3 DNA is TGTGCCAGTAGTTGGAGGGTGGGCACAGATACGCAGTATTTT. As protein: CASSWRVGTDTQYF. The genes are TRBV19 and TRBJ2-3; D possibly corresponds to TRBD2 (6 bases). Germline loops: CDR1 LNHDA, CDR2 SQIVND (reference sequence). V lost 5 bases and J 1 base, leaving 10 bases between the germline ends. The CDR3 totals 14 residues.

This chain connects TRBV19 to TRBJ1-5; D is uncertain. The CDR3 loop spans 14 amino acids. V dropped 3 bases and J dropped 5 bases, with 11 bases sitting between them. CDR1 is LNHDA and CDR2 is SQIVND in the germline V gene (reference sequence). The CDR3 region is CASSIMSIDQPQHF. In nucleotides, the CDR3 is TGTGCCAGTAGTATTATGAGTATCGATCAGCCCCAGCATTTT.

This clone was seen a handful of times. The rearrangement links TRBV5-8 to TRBJ2-5, with 7 nucleotides matching TRBD2. CDR3 length equals 14 residues. Germline CDR1 is SGHTS and CDR2 is YDEGEE. Germline trimming cut 3 bases from V and 5 bases from J; bases unmatched to any gene: 7. CDR3: CASSWGGTSETQYF. CDR3 bases: TGTGCCAGCAGCTGGGGGGGGACCAGCGAGACCCAGTACTTC.

The CDR3 reads CAWSVRYEQFF. The CDR3 bases are TGTGCCTGGAGTGTTAGATATGAGCAGTTCTTC. The gene calls are TRBV30 and TRBJ2-1; D uncertain. Germline V CDR1 and CDR2: GTSNPN, SVGIG (reference sequence). V gave up 0 bases and J gave up 8 bases, with 5 bases separating them. This CDR3 region has 11 residues.

There are a few counts of this clone. In DNA form, the CDR3 reads TGCAGCGTTGAGTTGGCGGGGCCTCAGCCCCAGCATTTT. It translates to CSVELAGPQPQHF. V and J are TRBV29-1 and TRBJ1-5, with a possible D match to TRBD1 (5 bases). With 3 bases removed from V and 6 bases from J, the gap between germline ends came to 12 bases. CDR1 and CDR2 from the germline V gene are SQVTM and ANQGSEA. There are 13 residues in the CDR3.

The V call is TRBV7-2, the J call TRBJ2-7; TRBD2 matches 7 bases. The CDR3 loop spans 15 amino acids. Germline trimming cut 5 bases from V and 2 bases from J; bases unmatched to any gene: 9. Germline-derived CDR1 and CDR2 are SGHTA and FQGNSA. The CDR3 nucleotides are TGTGCCAGCAGCGAAAGAGCGGGATTTACCTACGAGCAGTACTTC. Protein: CASSERAGFTYEQYF.

The chain links TRBV18 to TRBJ2-2; tentatively, D is TRBD1 (5 bases). CDR3 length: 14 amino acids. Germline CDR1 and CDR2: KGHSH and LQKENI. Trimming stripped 1 base from V and 7 bases from J, with 10 bases between. This CDR3 is CASSPLTVNGELFF. Written as DNA, the CDR3 is TGTGCCAGCTCACCACTGACAGTAAACGGGGAGCTGTTTTTT.

The chain is built from TRBV19 and TRBJ1-3, with D perhaps TRBD1 (6 bases). With 4 bases removed from V and 0 bases from J, the gap between germline ends came to 13 bases. The CDR3 consists of 16 residues. Germline V gives CDR1 LNHDA, CDR2 SQIVND (reference sequence). The CDR3 region is CASSTVQGSSGNTIYF. In nucleotides, the CDR3 is TGTGCCAGTAGTACGGTGCAGGGGAGCTCTGGAAACACCATATATTTT.

About this clone itself: Its ends do not fully match the called genes, so a read error is possible. The genes are TRBV19 and TRBJ1-1; 9 nucleotides align to TRBD1. The length of the CDR3 is 16 residues. Per the germline V gene, CDR1 is LNHDA and CDR2 is SQIVND (reference sequence). DNA for the CDR3: TGTGCGAGTAAGGGGGAGAGACAGGGGGTGAACACTGAAGCTTTCTTT. This translates into CASKGERQGVNTEAFF. The whole variable domain, filled in from reference TRBV19 and TRBJ1-1, reads DGGITQSPKYLFRKEGQNVTLSCEQNLNHDAMYWYRQDPGQGLRLIYYSQIVNDFQKGDIAEGYSVSREKKESFPLTVTSAQKNPTAFYLCASKGERQGVNTEAFFGQGTRLTVV.

This clone was recorded at least ten times. The chain has TRBV7-3 and TRBJ2-7, with TRBD2 as a possible D gene (6 bases). V lost 5 bases and J lost 6, with 17 bases in between. CDR3 length: 14 amino acids. Germline values: CDR1 SGHTA, CDR2 FQGTGA. The CDR3 region is CASSPGTGSPEQYF. Here the CDR3 DNA reads TGTGCCAGCAGCCCTGGGACTGGCTCCCCCGAGCAGTACTTC.